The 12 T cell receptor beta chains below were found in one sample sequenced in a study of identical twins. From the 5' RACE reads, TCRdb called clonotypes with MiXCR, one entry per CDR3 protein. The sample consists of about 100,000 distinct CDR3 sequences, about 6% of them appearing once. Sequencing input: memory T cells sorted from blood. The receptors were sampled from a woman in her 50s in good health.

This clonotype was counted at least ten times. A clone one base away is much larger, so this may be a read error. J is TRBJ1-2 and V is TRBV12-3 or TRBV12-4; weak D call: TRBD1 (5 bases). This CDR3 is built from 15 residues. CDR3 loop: CASSETSTGLDGYPF. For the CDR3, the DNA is TGTGCCAGCAGTGAAACCTCGACGGGGCTAGACGGCTACCCCTTC.

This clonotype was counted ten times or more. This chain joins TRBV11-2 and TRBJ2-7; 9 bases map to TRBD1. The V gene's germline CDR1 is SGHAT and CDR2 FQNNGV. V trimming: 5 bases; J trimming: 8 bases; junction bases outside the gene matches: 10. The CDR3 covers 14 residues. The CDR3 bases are TGTGCCAGCAGCAAGACAGGGGGGCCCTCCCAGCAGTACTTC. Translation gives CASSKTGGPSQQYF.

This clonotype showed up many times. The CDR3 sequence is CASRPLAADTQYF. The CDR3 coding sequence is TGTGCCAGCAGACCACTAGCGGCGGATACGCAGTATTTT. J is TRBJ2-3 and V is TRBV5-6; TRBD2 aligns across 8 bases. This CDR3 comprises 13 residues. V lost 5 bases, J lost 6 bases, and 5 bases stayed unmatched. The germline V gene has CDR1 SGHDT and CDR2 YYEEEE. Based on the CDR3 plus reference TRBV5-6 and TRBJ2-3, the full variable domain is DAGVTQSPTHLIKTRGQQVTLRCSPKSGHDTVSWYQQALGQGPQFIFQYYEEEERQRGNFPDRFSGHQFPNYSSELNVNALLLGDSALYLCASRPLAADTQYFGPGTRLTVL.

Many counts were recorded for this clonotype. Here the CDR3 reads CASSEAEGAGNEQFF. The CDR3 DNA follows: TGTGCCAGCAGTGAAGCAGAGGGCGCGGGTAATGAGCAGTTCTTC. The gene calls are TRBV6-1 and TRBJ2-1; D may be TRBD2 (5 bases). The CDR3 totals 15 residues. Germline V CDR1 and CDR2: MNHNS, SASEGT. V was clipped by 0 bases and J by 7 bases, with 13 bases between them.

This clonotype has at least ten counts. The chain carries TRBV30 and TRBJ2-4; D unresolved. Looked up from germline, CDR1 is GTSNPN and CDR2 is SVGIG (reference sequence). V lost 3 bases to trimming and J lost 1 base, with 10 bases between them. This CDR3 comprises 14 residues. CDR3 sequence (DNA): TGTGCCTGGAGAACCGGATCGGCCAAAAACATTCAGTACTTC. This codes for CAWRTGSAKNIQYF. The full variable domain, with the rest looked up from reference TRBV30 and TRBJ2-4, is SQTIHQWPATLVQPVGSPLSLECTVEGTSNPNLYWYRQAAGRGLQLLFYSVGIGQISSEVPQNLSASRPQDRQFILSSKKLLLSDSGFYLCAWRTGSAKNIQYFGAGTRLSVL.

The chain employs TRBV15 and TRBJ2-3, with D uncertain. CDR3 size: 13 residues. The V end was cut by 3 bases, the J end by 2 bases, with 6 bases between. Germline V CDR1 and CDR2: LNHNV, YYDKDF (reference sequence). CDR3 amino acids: CATSRGPTDTQYF. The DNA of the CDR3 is TGTGCCACCAGCAGGGGCCCCACAGATACGCAGTATTTT. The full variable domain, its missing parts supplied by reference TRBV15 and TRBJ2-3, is DAMVIQNPRYQVTQFGKPVTLSCSQTLNHNVMYWYQQKSSQAPKLLFHYYDKDFNNEADTPDNFQSRRPNTSFCFLDIRSPGLGDTAMYLCATSRGPTDTQYFGPGTRLTVL.

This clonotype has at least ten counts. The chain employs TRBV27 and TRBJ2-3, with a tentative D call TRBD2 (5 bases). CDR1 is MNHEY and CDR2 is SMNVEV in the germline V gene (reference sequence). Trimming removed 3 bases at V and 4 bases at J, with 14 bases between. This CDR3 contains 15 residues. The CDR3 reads CASSLRAVSPDTQYF. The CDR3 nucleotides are TGTGCCAGCAGTTTGCGGGCGGTCTCCCCAGATACGCAGTATTTT.

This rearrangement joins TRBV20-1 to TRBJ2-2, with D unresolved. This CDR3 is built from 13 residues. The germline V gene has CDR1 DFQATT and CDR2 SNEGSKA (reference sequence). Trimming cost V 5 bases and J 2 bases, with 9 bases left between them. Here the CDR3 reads CSAEVPNTGELFF. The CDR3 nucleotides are TGCAGTGCTGAGGTTCCTAACACCGGGGAGCTGTTTTTT.

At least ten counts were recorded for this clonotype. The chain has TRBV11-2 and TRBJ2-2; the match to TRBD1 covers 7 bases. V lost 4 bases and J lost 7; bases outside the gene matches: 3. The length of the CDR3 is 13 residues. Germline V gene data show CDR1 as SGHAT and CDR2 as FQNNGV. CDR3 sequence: CASSYHRGGELFF. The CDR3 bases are TGTGCCAGCAGCTACCACAGGGGCGGGGAGCTGTTTTTT. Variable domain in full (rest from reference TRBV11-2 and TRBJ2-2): EAGVAQSPRYKIIEKRQSVAFWCNPISGHATLYWYQQILGQGPKLLIQFQNNGVVDDSQLPKDRFSAERLKGVDSTLKIQPAKLEDSAVYLCASSYHRGGELFFGEGSRLTVL.

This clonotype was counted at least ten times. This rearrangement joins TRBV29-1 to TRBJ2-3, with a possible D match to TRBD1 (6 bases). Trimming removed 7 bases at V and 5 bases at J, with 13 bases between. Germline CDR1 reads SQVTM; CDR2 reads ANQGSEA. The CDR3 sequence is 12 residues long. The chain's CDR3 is CSAQGRGDTQYF. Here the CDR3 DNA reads TGCAGCGCCCAGGGGCGTGGAGATACGCAGTATTTT.

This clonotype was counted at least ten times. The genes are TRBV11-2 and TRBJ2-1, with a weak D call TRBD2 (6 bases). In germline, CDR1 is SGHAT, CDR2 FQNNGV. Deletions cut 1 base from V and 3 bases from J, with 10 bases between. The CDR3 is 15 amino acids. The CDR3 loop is CASSLGSGNYNEQFF. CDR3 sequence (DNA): TGTGCCAGCAGCTTAGGTAGCGGAAACTACAATGAGCAGTTCTTC.

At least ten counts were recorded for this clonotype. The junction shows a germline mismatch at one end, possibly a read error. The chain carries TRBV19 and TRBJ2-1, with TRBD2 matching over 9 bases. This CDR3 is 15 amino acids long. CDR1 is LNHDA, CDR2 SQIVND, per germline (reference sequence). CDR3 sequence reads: CTSKYRAGGYNEQFF. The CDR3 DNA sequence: TGTACCAGTAAATATCGAGCGGGAGGTTACAATGAGCAGTTCTTC.